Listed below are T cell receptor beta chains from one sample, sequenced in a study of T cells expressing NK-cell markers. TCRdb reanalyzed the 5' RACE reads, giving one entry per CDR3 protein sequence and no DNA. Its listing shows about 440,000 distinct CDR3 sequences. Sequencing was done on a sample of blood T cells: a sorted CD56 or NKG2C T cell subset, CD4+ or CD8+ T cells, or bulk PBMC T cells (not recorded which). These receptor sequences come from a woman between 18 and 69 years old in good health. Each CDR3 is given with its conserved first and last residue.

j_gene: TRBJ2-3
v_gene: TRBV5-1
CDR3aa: CASSILTDTQYF

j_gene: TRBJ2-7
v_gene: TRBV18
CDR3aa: CASSQGIDVWVYEQYF

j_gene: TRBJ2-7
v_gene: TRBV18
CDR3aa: CASSPRPGTPGYEQYF

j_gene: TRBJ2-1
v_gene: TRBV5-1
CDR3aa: CASSSLVMNGRSYNEQFF

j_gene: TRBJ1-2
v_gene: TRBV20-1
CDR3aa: CSARGGQGYGYTF

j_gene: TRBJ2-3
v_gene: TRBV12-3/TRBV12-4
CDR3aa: CASRQGGGLTDTQYF

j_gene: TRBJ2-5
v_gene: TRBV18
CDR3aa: CASSPTGTGKETQYF

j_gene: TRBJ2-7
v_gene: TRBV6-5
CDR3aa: CASSWFKTGTYEQYF

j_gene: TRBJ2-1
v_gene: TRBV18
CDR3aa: CASSPKSGNEQFF

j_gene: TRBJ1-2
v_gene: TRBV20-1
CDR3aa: CSARDPAGVGYTF

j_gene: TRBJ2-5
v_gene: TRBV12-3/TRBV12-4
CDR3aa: CASSSYFRTMKLTQYF

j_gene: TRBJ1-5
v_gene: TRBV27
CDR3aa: CASSEQGVLNQPQHF

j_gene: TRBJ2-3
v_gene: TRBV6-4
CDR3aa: CASSPLASTDTQYF

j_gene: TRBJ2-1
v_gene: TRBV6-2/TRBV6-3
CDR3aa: CASNRPGSSGVSYNEQFF

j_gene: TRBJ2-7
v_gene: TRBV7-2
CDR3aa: CASSNLGLTAYEQYF

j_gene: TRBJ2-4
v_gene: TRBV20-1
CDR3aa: CSASRPAKNIQYF

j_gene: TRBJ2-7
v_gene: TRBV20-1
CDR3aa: CSAPMGDRGRRNEQYF

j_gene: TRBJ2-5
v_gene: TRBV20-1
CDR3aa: CSASPGLEETQYF

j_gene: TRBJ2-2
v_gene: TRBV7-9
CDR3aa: CASSGRGNTGELFF

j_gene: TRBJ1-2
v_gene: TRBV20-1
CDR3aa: CSAPGGTRGAYGYTF

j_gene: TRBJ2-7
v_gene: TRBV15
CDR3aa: CATSREEGAIIKQYF

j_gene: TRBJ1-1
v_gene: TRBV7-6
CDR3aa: CASSLGLGNEAFF

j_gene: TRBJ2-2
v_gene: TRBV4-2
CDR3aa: CASSQDRGAGELFF

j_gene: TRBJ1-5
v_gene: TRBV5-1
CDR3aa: CASSLTVGQNQPQHF

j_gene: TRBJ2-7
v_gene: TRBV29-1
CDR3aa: CSGVISGRDEQYF

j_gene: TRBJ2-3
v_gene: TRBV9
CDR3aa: CASSVGRTGFDTQYF

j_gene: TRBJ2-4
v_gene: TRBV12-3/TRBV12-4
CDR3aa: CATSGVAKNIQYF

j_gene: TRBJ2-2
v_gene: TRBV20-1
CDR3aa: CSARDPPRDTGELFF

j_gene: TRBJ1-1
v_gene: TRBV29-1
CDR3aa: CSVLSNTEAFF

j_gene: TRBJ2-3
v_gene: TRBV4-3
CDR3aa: CASSQERQYTQYF

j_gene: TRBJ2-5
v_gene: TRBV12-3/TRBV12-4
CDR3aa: CASSFPGRAETQYF

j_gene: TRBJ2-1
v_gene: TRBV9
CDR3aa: CASSPNYPYSNEQFF

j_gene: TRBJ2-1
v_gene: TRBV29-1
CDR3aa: CSVGQVTYNEQFF

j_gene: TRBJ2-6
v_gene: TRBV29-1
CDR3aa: CSVTSGANVLTF

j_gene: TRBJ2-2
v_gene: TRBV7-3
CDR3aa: CASSLIGVGELFF

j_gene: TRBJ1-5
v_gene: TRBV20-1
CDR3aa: CSAGQGGRTQPQHF

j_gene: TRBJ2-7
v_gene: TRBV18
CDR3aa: CASSLNVYEQYF

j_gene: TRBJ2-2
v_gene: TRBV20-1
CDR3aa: CSASTGTGELFF

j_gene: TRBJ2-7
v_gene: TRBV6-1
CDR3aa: CASGTSGGLGNEQYF

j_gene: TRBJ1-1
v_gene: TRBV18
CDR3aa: CASSPTVDTEAFF

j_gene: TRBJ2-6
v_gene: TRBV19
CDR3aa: CASSVAFPGANVLTF

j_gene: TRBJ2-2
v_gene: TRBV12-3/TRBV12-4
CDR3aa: CASSVLAGAHTGELFF

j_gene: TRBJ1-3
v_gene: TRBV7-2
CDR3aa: CASSIYRGNTIYF

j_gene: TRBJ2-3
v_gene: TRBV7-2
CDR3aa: CASSFDRGAGDTQYF

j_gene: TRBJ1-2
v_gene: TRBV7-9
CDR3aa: CASSLGLNPGIWGYTF

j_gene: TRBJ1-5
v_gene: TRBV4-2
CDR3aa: CASSQEGGFSNQPQHF

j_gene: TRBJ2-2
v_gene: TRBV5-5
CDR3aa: CASSRLTAGVNTGELFF

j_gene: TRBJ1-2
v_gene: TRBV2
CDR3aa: CASSEAGGQGYGYTF

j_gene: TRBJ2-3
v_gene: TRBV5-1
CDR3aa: CASSSTGYVEDTQYF

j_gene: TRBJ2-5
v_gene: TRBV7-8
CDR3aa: CASSPRLAGGSETQYF

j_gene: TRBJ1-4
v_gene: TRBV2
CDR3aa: CASSAGRLEKLFF